This T cell receptor beta chain is drawn from a study of T cell responses to AZD1222 COVID-19 vaccine (dated by TCRdb to 2020 to 2023). Turning to the overall study: TCR sequencing was performed for about 250 trial participants, of whom around 200 were given two doses of AZD1222 and some 25 were given two doses of MenACWY control vaccine. Trial participants were enrolled into age subgroups of 18-55, 56-69 and 70-plus years, which contained 148, 28 and 57 TCR-sequenced participants, respectively. Study-wide findings and limitations: Most participants were white British and females outnumbered males, and the authors suggested that clonal diversity may have been underestimated. The 56-69-year group was small, and its depth increase did not reach significance, likely because of low power. Conclusions about previously exposed vaccinees were limited because only six or seven AZD1222 recipients were SARS-CoV-2 seropositive at baseline. Epitopes outside the regions mutated in the B.1.351 and B.1.1.7 variants were reportedly recognized by nearly half of the unique spike-specific TCRs. No day 14 peak-response samples were available, so repertoires were characterized only after the peak T cell response. The vaccine-associated CD4 TCRs covered the entire spike protein, and the dominant responses fell in regions 160-218 and 743-854. After two AZD1222 doses, spike-specific TCR breadth and depth were significantly higher than at day 0 and than in MenACWY recipients.

Turning to this clone: This receptor's antigen is unknown. No base quality values were provided; no much bigger clone lies one nucleotide off.

The meaning of the sample's time point label: about 28 days (+/-7) after the second vaccine dose. The treatment or condition label for this specimen denotes: meningococcal conjugate vaccine given as trial control. Vaccinee samples came from UK trials COV001 and COV002, including a single-blind randomized controlled phase 2/3 trial of AZD1222 (ChAdOx1 nCoV-19) in healthy adults. For TCRbeta chain sequencing, PBMC samples from trial participants were taken at day 0 and at day 28 after the second dose. The CDR3 regions of human TCRbeta chains were analyzed by immunosequencing. Per the source publication's procedure: TCRs in the repertoires were compared against a reference library of SARS-CoV-2-specific TCRs that had been generated with the MIRA antigen-specificity platform. Breadth was defined as the fraction of unique TCRs that were SARS-CoV-2-associated. Depth was defined as the fraction of total T cells that were SARS-CoV-2-associated. Using the MIRA data, every spike-specific TCR was mapped to the spike region that the TCR reacted to and assigned to either a CD4 or a CD8 class. Log10-transformed breadth and depth values were compared by one-way ANOVA with Sidak's multiple comparisons tests. In TCRdb, the immuneACCESS table is reduced to in-frame sequences with V and J assigned. These tables do not hold every clone; where another copy was compared, an unresolved V gene accounts for under half, and the others remain unexplained. V and J calls and clone size follow that table, whereas D and trimming were derived from the DNA. Present in this sample are 120,000 to 150,000 clones, 88% of which were seen just once. Approximately 5.4% of the sample comes from the top ten.

The receptor's source is an adult who received the MenACWY meningococcal vaccine as a control. This specimen consisted of peripheral blood, obtained 28 days after the second dose of the MenACWY control vaccine.

The CDR3 region reads CASSPIAGGGGANVLTF. The DNA sequence is as follows: TGTGCCAGCAGCCCGATAGCGGGAGGAGGTGGGGCCAACGTCCTGACTTTC. The V gene is TRBV3-1 (or the pseudogene TRBV3-2) and the J gene is TRBJ2-6; 10 bases in the junction line up with TRBD2. The V end gives up 4 bases and the J end 3 bases, leaving 6 bases in the junction not matched to a gene. The CDR3 measures 17 amino acids from cysteine to phenylalanine. Only the CDR3 portion is preserved as DNA: 51 bases, with reading frame beginning at the first base. Reading the germline V gene (reference sequence) gives CDR1 LGHDT and CDR2 YNNKEL.